The 5 T cell receptor beta chains below all came from one sample that was sequenced in a study of blood T cell repertoires in COVID-19. TCRdb's copy holds only in-frame clones and misses some; the assay was immunoSEQ multiplex PCR. The sample lists 150,000 or so clones, 86% occurring once. The sample taken for sequencing was peripheral blood. The receptors were gathered from a woman aged 55-70 years with acute or convalescent COVID-19.

V gene TRBV15 combines with J gene TRBJ1-1; D is possibly TRBD1 (5 bases). Germline assignment: CDR1 LNHNV and CDR2 YYDKDF (reference sequence). The CDR3 extends over 14 amino acids. Trimming pared 1 base from V and 2 bases from J, leaving 8 bases between. CDR3 in amino acids: CATSRGQPNTEAFF. CDR3 coding DNA: TGTGCCACCAGCAGAGGACAGCCTAACACTGAAGCTTTCTTT.

This CDR3 reads CASSQDSGAGNTIYF. DNA of the CDR3: TGCGCCAGCAGCCAAGATAGCGGGGCTGGAAACACCATATATTTT. The chain combines TRBV4-3 with TRBJ1-3, with D unclear. Germline V gene lookup returns CDR1 LGHNA and CDR2 YSLEER. The CDR3 runs 15 residues. Between the trimmed V and J ends, which lost 0 bases and 2 bases, there was a span of 8 bases.

The rearrangement uses TRBV19 and TRBJ2-1; 7 nucleotides match TRBD1. CDR1 is LNHDA, CDR2 SQIVND, per germline (reference sequence). The junction had 13 bases not matched to a gene; V was cut back by 5 bases and J by 9 bases. This CDR3 is 15 amino acids long. The chain's CDR3 is CASSPEDRPKGEQFF. Here the CDR3 DNA reads TGTGCCAGTAGTCCCGAGGACAGGCCCAAAGGTGAGCAGTTCTTC.

The DNA of the CDR3 is TGCGCCAGCAGCACAACTCTACAGGGGACGAATGAAAAACTGTTTTTT. Its translation: CASSTTLQGTNEKLFF. V is TRBV5-1 and J is TRBJ1-4, with 7 positions matching TRBD1. This CDR3 is built from 16 residues. The germline V gene has CDR1 SGHRS and CDR2 YFSETQ. After removal of 4 bases from V and 5 bases from J, the junction contained 11 bases not matched to a gene.

This chain uses TRBV30 with TRBJ1-5; no definite D call. This CDR3 is 13 amino acids long. Trimming stripped 1 base from V and 1 base from J, with 5 bases between. Per germline, CDR1 GTSNPN and CDR2 SVGIG (reference sequence). The CDR3 DNA reads TGTGCCTGGAGTGGCAGGAGCAATCAGCCCCAGCATTTT. Its translation is CAWSGRSNQPQHF.